The rows below give T cell receptor beta chains drawn from one sample of a study of metastatic and nonmetastatic thyroid tumors. TCRdb re-called clones from the PCR reads using MiXCR. The sample shows more than 40,000 clones, 4% to 5% of them seen only once. The material sequenced was blood. The receptors shown here come from a female donor with papillary thyroid cancer or a benign thyroid nodule (not recorded which). Some clones in this sample may be carry-over from other donors' samples. CDR3s include the opening cysteine and the closing phenylalanine or tryptophan. D genes are given only for firm matches. The size field is filled for only some rows; it gives once, few, many or a size class.

>TRBV3-1|-|-|TRBJ2-3
TGTGCCAGCAGCCCCGAGATGGGGGGGCCGGATACGCAGTATTTT
CASSPEMGGPDTQYF
>TRBV6-1|few|TRBD2|TRBJ2-2
TGTGCCAGCAGTGAAATAGCGGGACGCACCGGGGAGCTGTTTTTT
CASSEIAGRTGELFF
>TRBV6-6|many|-|TRBJ2-3
TGTGCCAGCAGTTACTCGAAGCGGGCCACAGATACGCAGTATTTT
CASSYSKRATDTQYF
>TRBV30|-|TRBD1|TRBJ1-2
TGTGCCTGGAGGGGAACAGGGGTCGCTGGCTACACCTTC
CAWRGTGVAGYTF
>TRBV6-5|few|-|TRBJ1-1
TGTGCCAGCAGTTACTCGGGAGGGACTGAAGCTTTCTTT
CASSYSGGTEAFF
>TRBV20-1|many|TRBD1|TRBJ2-6
TGCAGTGCTAGTGCCCTAACCGGGACAGGGGCCCTAAAATCTGGGGCCAACGTCCTGACTTTC
CSASALTGTGALKSGANVLTF
>TRBV7-9|-|-|TRBJ2-7
TGTGCCAGCAGCCACTTCCAAAGAGGGTCGGCCGACGAGCAGTACTTC
CASSHFQRGSADEQYF
>TRBV6-1|few|-|TRBJ2-7
TGTGCCAGCAGTGAAGTGGAGGCCTACTCCTACGAGCAGTACTTC
CASSEVEAYSYEQYF
>TRBV18|many|TRBD1|TRBJ1-6
TGTGCCAGCTCACCACGGACAGGGGAGGATAGGTCACCCCTCCACTTT
CASSPRTGEDRSPLHF
>TRBV14|many|-|TRBJ2-6
TGTGCCAGCAGCCATCTCGAACTTTCTGGGGCCAACGTCCTGACTTTC
CASSHLELSGANVLTF
>TRBV28|few|-|TRBJ1-6
TGTGCCAGCGGGGCTGATTCACCCCTCCACTTT
CASGADSPLHF
>TRBV30|many|-|TRBJ2-5
TGTGCCTGGAGTGTATATGGAGAGACCCAGTACTTC
CAWSVYGETQYF
>TRBV6-1|few|TRBD1|TRBJ2-7
TGTGCCAGCAGTCCTACCACGGGACAGGGGGAATACGAGCAGTACTTC
CASSPTTGQGEYEQYF
>TRBV11-2|few|TRBD2|TRBJ2-7
TGTGCCAGCAGCCCTAGCGGGAGGGCCTACGAGCAGTACTTC
CASSPSGRAYEQYF
>TRBV30|few|-|TRBJ2-2
TGTGCCTGGAGTGCGAGGGGGATTCACACCGGGGAGCTGCTTTTT
CAWSARGIHTGELLF
>TRBV2|-|TRBD1|TRBJ1-6
TGTGCCAGCAGTGAAGAGGGGACAGGGAATTCACCCCTCCACTTT
CASSEEGTGNSPLHF
>TRBV3-1|many|-|TRBJ1-2
TGTGCCAGCAGCTCGGACTCCTATGGCTACACCTTC
CASSSDSYGYTF
>TRBV3-1|many|-|TRBJ1-6
TGTGCCAGCAGCCAAGCCCACAGCAGCTCCTATAATTCACCCCTCCACTTT
CASSQAHSSSYNSPLHF
>TRBV7-6|many|-|TRBJ2-1
TGTGCCAGCAGCCCACCAGGCAATGAGCAGTTCTTC
CASSPPGNEQFF
>TRBV9|many|-|TRBJ2-1
TGTGCCAGCAGCGTAGACCTCTGGAATGAGCAGTTCTTC
CASSVDLWNEQFF
>TRBV10-3|-|TRBD1|TRBJ2-3
TGTGCCAGCAGTCGACCCGGGACAGGGGGCACTGTGGATACGCAGTATTTT
CASSRPGTGGTVDTQYF
>TRBV20-1|many|-|TRBJ1-1
TGCAGTGCTCAGACAGGAATCACTGAAGCTTTCTTT
CSAQTGITEAFF
>TRBV6-1|medium-sized|-|TRBJ2-2
TGTGCCAGCAGTGCACGGACAGAGGGGGCCGGGGAGCTGTTTTTT
CASSARTEGAGELFF
>TRBV28|-|TRBD2|TRBJ2-3
TGTGCCAGCAGTAGTAGCGGGAGTGGCACAGATACGCAGTATTTT
CASSSSGSGTDTQYF
>TRBV7-3|many|TRBD2|TRBJ2-1
TGTGCCAGCAGCTTATGGACTAGCGGGAGCGATGAGCAGTTCTTC
CASSLWTSGSDEQFF
>TRBV20-1|many|-|TRBJ2-6
TGCAGTGCTAGAGTGCAGGCTGGGGCCAACGTCCTGACTTTC
CSARVQAGANVLTF
>TRBV19|-|-|TRBJ1-2
TGTGCCAGTAGTCACCGACAGGCCCCTAGCTATGGCTACACCTTC
CASSHRQAPSYGYTF
>TRBV6-2/TRBV6-3|-|TRBD2|TRBJ2-7
TGTGCCAGCAAAGGGAGCGGGAGGGGTTACGAGCAGTACTTC
CASKGSGRGYEQYF
>TRBV11-2|-|-|TRBJ2-1
TGTGCCAGCAGCTTGCTAGCGGGACAGGGTGAGCAGTTCTTC
CASSLLAGQGEQFF
>TRBV4-2|many|TRBD2|TRBJ2-3
TGTGCCAGCAGCCCTACGGGACTAGCGGGAGAAGTCACAGATACGCAGTATTTT
CASSPTGLAGEVTDTQYF
>TRBV6-2/TRBV6-3|few|-|TRBJ2-7
TGTGCCAGCAGTTACGACTGGAAGGCAGGCTATGAGCAGTACTTC
CASSYDWKAGYEQYF
>TRBV6-2/TRBV6-3|few|-|TRBJ1-1
TGTGCCAGCAGCAGACCGGGACAATTAGTGGGCACTGAAGCTTTCTTT
CASSRPGQLVGTEAFF
>TRBV6-1|few|TRBD2|TRBJ2-1
TGTGCCAGCAGTCAGACTAGCGGGACCTACAATGAGCAGTTCTTC
CASSQTSGTYNEQFF
>TRBV13|many|TRBD2|TRBJ2-3
TGTGCCAGCAGCTTACACGAGGAGGGAGGGCCGGGTACGCAGTATTTT
CASSLHEEGGPGTQYF